This is a list of T cell receptor beta chains from one sample in a study of blood T cell repertoires in COVID-19. Assay used: immunoSEQ multiplex PCR; TCRdb lists only in-frame clones, some missing. The sample yields about 120,000 clones, 85% to 90% seen once. The specimen sequenced was peripheral blood. The source is a man between 65 and 85 years old who had recovered from COVID-19. CDR3s leave out the opening cysteine and the closing phenylalanine or tryptophan. Each record gives: CDR3 length, D gene, J gene, clone size, V gene, CDR3 protein. The D gene is left open where the match is weak. Part of the rows lack a size; the others show once, few, many or a class for expanded clones.

>14|TRBD1|TRBJ2-3|.|TRBV11-3
ASSFPQGSGTDTQY
>9|.|TRBJ2-4|.|TRBV6-5
ASSYLNIQY
>13|TRBD2|TRBJ2-3|.|TRBV4-2
ASSQIAGRTDTQY
>12|TRBD2|TRBJ2-5|.|TRBV27
ASSLTSGSWDQY
>8|.|TRBJ2-7|.|TRBV2
ASSLFEQY
>10|.|TRBJ2-5|once|TRBV11-2
ASSLDRETQY
>15|TRBD2|TRBJ2-7|.|TRBV7-9
ASSPALAGLSSYEQY
>13|.|TRBJ2-5|.|TRBV2
ASSELGTHQETQY
>11|.|TRBJ1-1|few|TRBV12-3/TRBV12-4
ASRAGPGTEAF
>13|TRBD2|TRBJ2-1|.|TRBV5-5
ASSFRSGRRNEQF
>14|.|TRBJ1-1|.|TRBV5-4
ASSPNSLGVNTEAF
>11|.|TRBJ2-3|.|TRBV4-3
ASSQERYGTQY
>16|TRBD1|TRBJ1-5|.|TRBV28
ASRFRDRARTFNQPQH
>12|TRBD1|TRBJ1-2|.|TRBV5-1
ASSDGQGGYGYT
>14|.|TRBJ2-3|once|TRBV7-8
ASSRTRTARTDTQY
>12|.|TRBJ1-3|.|TRBV7-2
ASQERASGNTIY
>16|.|TRBJ2-5|.|TRBV25-1
ASSEITGGGGRGETQY